The next 25 T cell receptor beta chains were all read from a single sample in a study of sequential checkpoint blockade in melanoma. TCRdb keeps only in-frame clones here, not all; method: immunoSEQ multiplex PCR. The sample has 8,500 to 13,000 clones; approximately 71% are singletons. Treatment indicated: randomized to nivolumab then ipilimumab (arm A) or the reverse (arm B). The sequencing here drew on CD8+ T cells sorted from blood (inferred from file names), taken from a patient given nivolumab and ipilimumab in sequence. These receptors came from a human donor with melanoma.

This chain uses TRBV5-1 with TRBJ2-7; 10 positions match TRBD1. Germline CDR1 SGHRS, CDR2 YFSETQ. This CDR3 is built from 14 residues. The V segment lost 4 bases and the J segment 5 bases; nucleotides outside the gene matches: 6. CDR3 coding DNA: TGCGCCAGCAGCCCGCAGGGACAGGGGAACGAGCAGTACTTC. Protein sequence: CASSPQGQGNEQYF.

This rearrangement joins TRBV5-1 to TRBJ1-1; the match to TRBD1 covers 8 bases. This CDR3 has 14 residues. CDR1 is SGHRS and CDR2 is YFSETQ in the germline V gene. The V gene end was trimmed by 7 bases and the J gene end by 4 bases; junction bases not matched to a gene: 9. The CDR3 nucleotides are TGCGCCAGCTCTGCAGGGGGCGGAGGCACTGAAGCTTTCTTT. Translated: CASSAGGGGTEAFF.

The rearrangement joins TRBV6-5 to TRBJ2-7, with D perhaps matching TRBD2 (5 bases). Germline CDR1 and CDR2: MNHEY and SVGAGI. Deletions cut 6 bases from V and 4 bases from J, with 19 bases between. The CDR3 spans 15 residues. CDR3 DNA: TGTGCCAGCAGCGCCCAATTGGGAAGCGGATACGAGCAGTACTTC. Amino acid sequence: CASSAQLGSGYEQYF.

This clone was seen a handful of times. Other DNA sequences of this sample code for an identical CDR3. V and J are TRBV5-1 and TRBJ2-1; 11 bases are a match to TRBD2. This CDR3 has 16 amino acids. Trimming took 0 bases from V and 2 from J; bases not matched to a gene: 1. Germline CDR1 is SGHRS and CDR2 is YFSETQ. This chain's CDR3 is CASSLVAGGPYNEQFF. The CDR3, as DNA: TGCGCCAGCAGCTTGGTAGCGGGGGGGCCCTACAATGAGCAGTTCTTC.

This chain connects TRBV28 to TRBJ1-2, with TRBD1 as a possible D gene (6 bases). This CDR3 has 15 residues. Germline V gives CDR1 MDHEN, CDR2 SYDVKM. V was clipped by 5 bases and J by 4 bases, with 17 bases between them. CDR3 in amino acids: CASSRAGGATYGYTF. In DNA form, the CDR3 reads TGTGCCAGCAGTCGCGCGGGGGGCGCTACCTATGGCTACACCTTC.

The chain employs TRBV9 and TRBJ2-3; D remains unclear. The V and J ends lost 0 bases and 0 bases respectively, with 8 bases between them. Germline values: CDR1 SGDLS, CDR2 YYNGEE. This CDR3 has 15 residues. CDR3 in DNA: TGTGCCAGCAGCGTAGCCGGGTCTAGCACAGATACGCAGTATTTT. Translated, it gives CASSVAGSSTDTQYF.

The rearrangement uses TRBV2 and TRBJ2-3; D is possibly TRBD1 (5 bases). This CDR3 is 16 amino acids long. V lost 0 bases and J 2 bases, leaving 12 bases between the germline ends. Looked up from germline, CDR1 is SNHLY and CDR2 is FYNNEI. The CDR3 region is CASSEAGLNPTDTQYF. Here the CDR3 DNA reads TGTGCCAGCAGTGAAGCGGGGCTTAACCCCACAGATACGCAGTATTTT.

CDR3: CASSSNPDRDHEKLFF. The CDR3 nucleotides read TGCGCCAGCAGCTCAAACCCGGACAGGGACCATGAAAAACTGTTTTTT. V and J are TRBV5-1 and TRBJ1-4; 8 bases match TRBD1. J was trimmed by 6 bases and V by 3 bases; bases with no gene match: 10. The CDR3 runs to 16 residues. Looked up from germline, CDR1 is SGHRS and CDR2 is YFSETQ.

J is TRBJ1-2 and V is TRBV27, with TRBD1 as a possible D gene (5 bases). The CDR3 has 13 residues. Trimming cost V 2 bases and J 2 bases, with 6 bases left between them. CDR1 is MNHEY, CDR2 SMNVEV, per germline (reference sequence). The CDR3, as DNA: TGTGCCAGCAGTTTACGACAGAACTATGGCTACACCTTC. This sequence encodes CASSLRQNYGYTF.

This clone was seen only a few times. The rearrangement links TRBV11-2 to TRBJ2-7; D might be TRBD1 (6 bases). This CDR3 contains 16 residues. CDR1 and CDR2 (germline): SGHAT, FQNNGV. V was trimmed by 1 base and J by 0 bases, leaving 13 bases between them. The CDR3 spells CASSLAPGQSSYEQYF. The DNA for the CDR3 is TGTGCCAGCAGCTTAGCGCCGGGACAAAGCTCCTACGAGCAGTACTTC. Supplemented by reference TRBV11-2 and TRBJ2-7, the full variable domain reads EAGVAQSPRYKIIEKRQSVAFWCNPISGHATLYWYQQILGQGPKLLIQFQNNGVVDDSQLPKDRFSAERLKGVDSTLKIQPAKLEDSAVYLCASSLAPGQSSYEQYFGPGTRLTVT.

The chain recombines TRBV7-6 with TRBJ2-3, with TRBD1 as a possible D gene (6 bases). Germline V gene sequence: CDR1 SGHVS, CDR2 FNYEAQ. The V gene lost 7 bases and the J gene lost 1 base, with 15 bases spanning the gap. The CDR3 is made up of 15 amino acids. CDR3 bases: TGTGCCAGCACCCCGTGGGGGCGACGCACAGATACGCAGTATTTT. Residues: CASTPWGRRTDTQYF.

This clone appeared once. This rearrangement joins TRBV9 to TRBJ2-3; TRBD1 agrees at 9 bases. Germline V gene data show CDR1 as SGDLS and CDR2 as YYNGEE. J lost 3 bases, V lost 4 bases, and 9 bases had no gene match. The CDR3 loop spans 16 amino acids. The chain's CDR3 is CASSPRGGQGTDTQYF. CDR3 nucleotide sequence: TGTGCCAGCAGCCCTAGGGGGGGACAGGGAACAGATACGCAGTATTTT.

The chain recombines TRBV18 with TRBJ2-7; 8 nucleotides line up with TRBD2. CDR1 and CDR2 from the germline V gene are KGHSH and LQKENI. The CDR3 consists of 15 residues. The trim removed 6 bases at V and 0 bases at J, leaving 7 bases unmatched. CDR3 nucleotide sequence: TGTGCCAGCTCCCCGCCCAGCGGGAGCTCCTACGAGCAGTACTTC. Protein product: CASSPPSGSSYEQYF.

V gene TRBV5-4 combines with J gene TRBJ2-3, with D possibly matching TRBD1 (5 bases). CDR1 SGHNT and CDR2 YYREEE come from the germline V gene (reference sequence). With 1 base removed from V and 4 bases from J, the gap between germline ends came to 16 bases. The CDR3 runs to 16 residues. For the CDR3, the DNA is TGTGCCAGCAGCTTGTGGGGCCCCGTGGTTGCAGATACGCAGTATTTT. This gives the protein CASSLWGPVVADTQYF.

V is TRBV4-3 and J is TRBJ2-3; TRBD1 is a possible D gene (6 bases). Germline values: CDR1 LGHNA, CDR2 YSLEER. There are 15 residues in the CDR3. V dropped 3 bases and J dropped 0 bases, with 10 bases sitting between them. This CDR3 is CASSQRTASTDTQYF. The CDR3 DNA reads TGCGCCAGCAGCCAGCGGACAGCGAGCACAGATACGCAGTATTTT.

This clone showed up just a few times. The rearrangement uses TRBV28 and TRBJ2-7; D may be TRBD1 (5 bases). V was clipped by 6 bases and J by 4 bases, with 10 bases between them. The CDR3 covers 12 residues. Germline CDR1 is MDHEN and CDR2 is SYDVKM. This CDR3 reads CASRPGLYEQYF. In nucleotides, the CDR3 is TGTGCCAGCAGACCAGGGTTATACGAGCAGTACTTC. The full variable domain, rest sourced from reference TRBV28 and TRBJ2-7, is DVKVTQSSRYLVKRTGEKVFLECVQDMDHENMFWYRQDPGLGLRLIYFSYDVKMKEKGDIPEGYSVSREKKERFSLILESASTNQTSMYLCASRPGLYEQYFGPGTRLTVT.

The V call is TRBV28, the J call TRBJ2-7, with TRBD2 identical over 11 bases. After removal of 8 bases from V and 6 bases from J, the junction contained 9 bases not matched to a gene. Germline-derived CDR1 and CDR2 are MDHEN and SYDVKM. CDR3 length: 14 residues. The CDR3 nucleotides are TGTGCCAGCGGGCTAGCGGGAGGAACTGGCGAGCAGTACTTC. Residues: CASGLAGGTGEQYF.

By sample share, this clone is medium-sized. V gene TRBV7-2 combines with J gene TRBJ2-7; D might be TRBD2 (5 bases). Germline V gene lookup returns CDR1 SGHTA and CDR2 FQGNSA. Between the trimmed V and J ends, which lost 1 base and 6 bases, there was a span of 13 bases. The CDR3 is 14 residues long. The CDR3 nucleotides read TGTGCCAGCAGCTTAGTGGCTAGCCTCGCCGAGCAGTACTTC. Protein sequence: CASSLVASLAEQYF. Together with reference TRBV7-2 and TRBJ2-7, the CDR3 gives the full variable domain: GAGVSQSPSNKVTEKGKDVELRCDPISGHTALYWYRQSLGQGLEFLIYFQGNSAPDKSGLPSDRFSAERTGGSVSTLTIQRTQQEDSAVYLCASSLVASLAEQYFGPGTRLTVT.

The rearrangement joins TRBV4-1 to TRBJ1-1; 12 nucleotides align to TRBD1. J gave up 8 bases and V 3 bases, and 7 bases lay outside the gene matches. This CDR3 spans 15 amino acids. Germline V gives CDR1 MGHRA, CDR2 YSYEKL. The CDR3: CASSQNRDRGPEAFF. The CDR3 DNA reads as TGCGCCAGCAGCCAGAACCGGGACAGGGGGCCGGAAGCTTTCTTT.

V and J are TRBV2 and TRBJ2-5, with 9 bases fitting TRBD1. TRBJ2-7 explains the end of the DNA better; the J call may be wrong. Germline CDR1 and CDR2: SNHLY and FYNNEI. The length of the CDR3 is 15 residues. CDR3 DNA sequence: TGTGCCAGCAGTGAAGGGACAGGGGTTGTCTACGAGCAGTACTTC. It codes for CASSEGTGVVYEQYF.

The rearrangement links TRBV15 to TRBJ1-1, with TRBD1 as a possible D gene (6 bases). Germline CDR1 and CDR2: LNHNV and YYDKDF (reference sequence). The CDR3 length is 14 residues. V gave up 5 bases and J gave up 0 bases, with 10 bases separating them. The CDR3 sequence is CATSWTAMNTEAFF. The DNA of the CDR3 is TGTGCCACCAGCTGGACAGCAATGAACACTGAAGCTTTCTTT.

This clone was observed a few times. J is TRBJ2-7 and V is TRBV11-2; 7 bases agree with TRBD1. Germline V gene sequence: CDR1 SGHAT, CDR2 FQNNGV. V was clipped by 2 bases and J by 1 base; unmatched bases: 2. This CDR3 spans 14 amino acids. CDR3 in DNA: TGTGCCAGCAGCTTACCGGGACAGTCCTACGAGCAGTACTTC. Translation gives CASSLPGQSYEQYF. Drawing the rest from reference TRBV11-2 and TRBJ2-7, the complete variable domain is EAGVAQSPRYKIIEKRQSVAFWCNPISGHATLYWYQQILGQGPKLLIQFQNNGVVDDSQLPKDRFSAERLKGVDSTLKIQPAKLEDSAVYLCASSLPGQSYEQYFGPGTRLTVT.

The chain joins TRBV10-3 to TRBJ2-5, with 7 positions matching TRBD2. Matching the DNA end better, TRBJ2-7 makes the J call doubtful. The CDR3 covers 15 residues. CDR1 is ENHRY and CDR2 is SYGVKD in the germline V gene. The CDR3 protein is CAITRRSGKGYEQYF. The CDR3 nucleotides read TGTGCCATCACCCGTAGAAGCGGGAAGGGTTACGAGCAGTACTTC.

This clone is judged large. V gene TRBV7-9 combines with J gene TRBJ1-3; D may be TRBD1 (5 bases). Deletions cut 5 bases from V and 7 bases from J, with 12 bases between. The germline V gene has CDR1 SEHNR and CDR2 FQNEAQ (reference sequence). The CDR3 runs 13 residues. The CDR3 bases are TGTGCCAGCAGCCATCCAAACAGGAACACCATATATTTT. Its protein product is CASSHPNRNTIYF.

This clone has a single count. This chain uses TRBV7-9 with TRBJ1-1, with TRBD1 identical over 7 bases. J gave up 3 bases and V 1 base, and 8 bases lay outside the gene matches. There are 16 residues in the CDR3. Germline V gene lookup returns CDR1 SEHNR and CDR2 FQNEAQ (reference sequence). The CDR3 region is CASSLGNRGRYTEAFF. As DNA, the CDR3 is TGTGCCAGCAGCTTAGGAAACAGGGGCAGGTACACTGAAGCTTTCTTT.